The 23 T cell receptor beta chains given below trace back to one sample, sequenced in a study of T cell clonality in common variable immunodeficiency. These TCRs are of unknown antigen specificity. Study results and caveats: Fewer deletions and N-nucleotide insertions were reportedly seen in common variable immunodeficiency TCR beta sequences.

Profiled with immunoSEQ multiplex PCR; TCRdb holds only in-frame clones, not every one. The table lists roughly 34,000 clones, with no singletons. Sequencing was carried out using peripheral blood mononuclear cells. These receptors came from a human donor with common variable immunodeficiency.

With respect to this clone: The read halts 3 residues ahead of the CDR3 end, with the missing end drawn from the germline J gene. V and J are TRBV19 and TRBJ2-1, with a possible D match to TRBD1 (5 bases). Trimming took 4 bases from V and 1 from J, leaving 8 bases between them. CDR3 size: 14 residues. Germline assignment: CDR1 LNHDA and CDR2 SQIVND (reference sequence). The DNA read from the CDR3 is TGTGCCAGTAGTACAGGGATATCCTACAATGAG. Residues: CASSTGISYNE. The entire CDR3 protein is CASSTGISYNEQFF.

This clone occurred a few times. Read data end 3 residues before the CDR3 end; the end is taken from the germline J gene. The chain carries TRBV19 and TRBJ2-5; D may be TRBD1 (6 bases). The CDR3 has 13 amino acids. The germline V gene has CDR1 LNHDA and CDR2 SQIVND (reference sequence). V gave up 5 bases and J gave up 5 bases, with 12 bases separating them. The covered CDR3 bases are TGTGCCAGTAGTTCACAGGGCCGGGAGACC. Residues: CASSSQGRET. The whole CDR3 reads CASSSQGRETQYF. The entire variable domain, with the rest obtained from reference TRBV19 and TRBJ2-5, is as follows: DGGITQSPKYLFRKEGQNVTLSCEQNLNHDAMYWYRQDPGQGLRLIYYSQIVNDFQKGDIAEGYSVSREKKESFPLTVTSAQKNPTAFYLCASSSQGRETQYFGPGTRLLVL.

This clone was detected many times. The missing CDR3 end, 3 residues past where the read stops, is filled in from the germline J gene. V gene TRBV28 combines with J gene TRBJ1-3; D uncertain. Germline assignment: CDR1 MDHEN and CDR2 SYDVKM. This CDR3 region has 14 residues. The CDR3 region is CASSQTSVRTLIYF. The part of the CDR3 DNA that was read is TGTGCCAGCAGTCAGACTAGCGTGAGAACATTG.

Comment on this clone: The CDR3 end is not reached by the read, which stops 3 residues before it; the germline J gene fills it in. This chain links TRBV7-3 with TRBJ2-1, with D possibly TRBD2 on 6 matching bases. There are 13 residues in the CDR3. Deletions cut 2 bases from V and 7 bases from J, with 9 bases between. The V gene's germline CDR1 is SGHTA and CDR2 FQGTGA. The CDR3 bases that were read are TGTGCCAGCAGCTTACGGGGGAGGAATGAG. Residues: CASSLRGRNE. The entire CDR3 protein reads CASSLRGRNEQFF.

This clone came up many times. The germline gene is not matched at one end of the junction; a read error may be the cause. The CDR3 end lies 3 residues beyond the end of the read and is filled in from the germline J gene. The rearrangement links TRBV13 to TRBJ1-5, with 9 nucleotides matching TRBD1. In germline, CDR1 is PRHDT, CDR2 FYEKMQ (reference sequence). The CDR3 totals 14 residues. The CDR3 here is CASSLTGGNQPQHF. The DNA read from the CDR3 is TGTGCCAGCAGCCTTACAGGGGGCAACCAGCCC.

This clone was detected ten times or more. Read coverage stops 3 residues before the CDR3 terminus; the germline J gene supplies the remainder. The gene calls are TRBV27 and TRBJ1-1; weak D call: TRBD1 (5 bases). This CDR3 is built from 14 residues. The germline V and J ends were trimmed by 5 bases and 5 bases, with 15 bases remaining between them. Germline CDR1 and CDR2: MNHEY and SMNVEV (reference sequence). The CDR3 region is CASSETRGRTEAFF. The covered CDR3 bases are TGTGCCAGCAGTGAAACGCGGGGACGGACTGAA.

This clone showed up just a few times. The read ends 3 residues before the CDR3 terminus; that terminus is restored from the germline J gene. The chain recombines TRBV7-2 with TRBJ2-7, with D possibly TRBD2 on 5 matching bases. Trimming cost V 7 bases and J 0 bases, with 13 bases left between them. Looked up from germline, CDR1 is SGHTA and CDR2 is FQGNSA. This CDR3 contains 14 residues. The CDR3 bases that were read are TGTGCCAGCACCGGAGCGGAGAGCTCCTACGAG. Translation: CASTGAESSYE. The entire CDR3 reads CASTGAESSYEQYF. The full variable domain, with the rest looked up from reference TRBV7-2 and TRBJ2-7, is GAGVSQSPSNKVTEKGKDVELRCDPISGHTALYWYRQSLGQGLEFLIYFQGNSAPDKSGLPSDRFSAERTGGSVSTLTIQRTQQEDSAVYLCASTGAESSYEQYFGPGTRLTVT.

In regard to this clone: The read comes to an end 3 residues before the CDR3 does, leaving the germline J gene to fill in the end. The chain couples TRBV6-2 or TRBV6-3 to TRBJ2-1; 7 bases agree with TRBD1. Germline CDR1 and CDR2: MNHEY and SVGEGT. V shed 6 bases, J shed 9 bases, and the junction held 5 bases outside the gene matches. This CDR3 comprises 12 residues. CDR3 DNA (partial): TGTGCCAGCAGAAGGGGGCTGGTTGAG. Its protein is CASRRGLVE. In full, the CDR3 is CASRRGLVEQFF.

This clone was picked up a small number of times. The read terminates 3 residues before the CDR3 end, so the remaining end is supplied by the germline J gene. The chain is built from TRBV30 and TRBJ1-5, with 10 nucleotides matching TRBD1. V lost 5 bases and J lost 7; bases outside the gene matches: 14. The germline V gene encodes CDR1 GTSNPN and CDR2 SVGIG (reference sequence). There are 16 residues in the CDR3. Incomplete CDR3 DNA: TGTGCCTGGGGTCGCAGCCGGGACAGGGGTGGGCAGCCC. Its translation is CAWGRSRDRGGQP. The entire CDR3 sequence reads CAWGRSRDRGGQPQHF.

This clone was recorded at least ten times. The read gets to within 3 residues of the CDR3 end, and the germline J gene fills in the rest. J is TRBJ1-1 and V is TRBV30; tentative D call: TRBD1 (6 bases). The CDR3 consists of 13 residues. Between the trimmed V and J ends, which lost 1 base and 0 bases, there was a span of 6 bases. CDR1 GTSNPN and CDR2 SVGIG come from the germline V gene (reference sequence). The part of the CDR3 DNA that was read is TGTGCCTGGAGTGGGACAGTGAACACTGAA. The encoded protein is CAWSGTVNTE. The complete CDR3 protein is CAWSGTVNTEAFF.

Remarks on this clone: The read ends 3 residues shy of where the CDR3 ends; the end is completed using the germline J gene. The V gene is TRBV6-1, the J gene TRBJ1-2; possible D gene TRBD1, 5 bases. CDR1 is MNHNS, CDR2 SASEGT, per germline. This CDR3 has 13 amino acids. V lost 2 bases, J lost 6 bases, and 10 bases lay in between. CDR3 loop: CASSESGGDGYTF. CDR3 bases read: TGTGCCAGCAGTGAATCGGGGGGGGATGGC.

Regarding this clone: The sequence runs out 3 residues before the end of the CDR3; the remainder is reconstructed from the germline J gene. This chain uses TRBV7-9 with TRBJ1-1, with D possibly TRBD1 on 5 matching bases. V was clipped by 4 bases and J by 6 bases, with 18 bases between them. This CDR3 spans 15 amino acids. CDR1 is SEHNR and CDR2 is FQNEAQ in the germline V gene (reference sequence). The sequenced part of the CDR3 DNA is TGTGCCAGCAGCTGGGGTCGGGGGACCGGCTCTGAA. Encoded protein: CASSWGRGTGSE. The whole CDR3 sequence reads CASSWGRGTGSEAFF.

Remarks on this clone: The read ends 3 residues shy of where the CDR3 ends; the end is completed using the germline J gene. V gene TRBV30 combines with J gene TRBJ1-2; a weak D match, TRBD1 (6 bases). CDR3 length: 12 amino acids. The germline V gene has CDR1 GTSNPN and CDR2 SVGIG (reference sequence). The sequenced CDR3 bases are TGTGCCTGGAGCCTGGGACATGGGGGC. Protein sequence: CAWSLGHGG. The entire CDR3 protein is CAWSLGHGGYTF.

Turning to this clone: The read ends 3 residues shy of where the CDR3 ends; the end is completed using the germline J gene. The chain couples TRBV19 to TRBJ2-1; D might be TRBD1 (5 bases). The germline V gene has CDR1 LNHDA and CDR2 SQIVND (reference sequence). V was clipped by 2 bases and J by 4 bases, with 15 bases between them. The CDR3 consists of 16 residues. The CDR3 is CASSIPKQAAYNEQFF. The covered CDR3 bases are TGTGCCAGTAGTATACCAAAACAGGCTGCTTACAATGAG.

This clone was seen at least ten times. The part of the CDR3 DNA that was read is TGTGCCAGCAGCCAAGGGGCTACC. Residues: CASSQGAT. The whole CDR3 protein reads CASSQGATQYF. This rearrangement joins TRBV7-2 to TRBJ2-5, with D possibly TRBD1 on 5 matching bases. The read falls 3 residues short of the CDR3 end, and the missing part is taken from the germline J gene. The V gene's germline CDR1 is SGHTA and CDR2 FQGNSA. The CDR3 is 11 residues long.

This clone was counted only a few times. The read comes to an end 3 residues before the CDR3 does, leaving the germline J gene to fill in the end. The chain couples TRBV7-9 to TRBJ1-4, with D unclear. The CDR3 is 15 amino acids. V dropped 5 bases and J dropped 0 bases, with 10 bases sitting between them. Germline CDR1 and CDR2: SEHNR and FQNEAQ (reference sequence). This CDR3 is CASSRTTTTNEKLFF. Partial CDR3 DNA: TGTGCCAGCAGCCGAACGACAACAACTAATGAAAAA.

Concerning this clone: Read data end 3 residues before the CDR3 end; the end is taken from the germline J gene. The chain combines TRBV7-1 with TRBJ2-3; D is possibly TRBD2 (7 bases). TRBV7-1 is placed among ORFs of uncertain function. V gave up 3 bases and J gave up 0 bases, with 25 bases separating them. The CDR3 consists of 20 residues. The sequenced CDR3 bases are TGTGCCAGCAGCTCTCCGCCGGCGGGGGCTCCAAAAACCAGCACAGATACG. Its protein is CASSSPPAGAPKTSTDT. The entire CDR3 protein reads CASSSPPAGAPKTSTDTQYF.

This clone was observed a handful of times. Sequencing ends 3 residues short of the CDR3 end; the germline J gene provides the rest. V gene TRBV18 combines with J gene TRBJ1-3; perhaps TRBD1 as D (6 bases). V was clipped by 3 bases and J by 2 bases, with 14 bases between them. Germline lookup yields CDR1 KGHSH and CDR2 LQKENI. The CDR3 length is 16 residues. The sequenced CDR3 bases are TGTGCCAGCTCACCCCGGATTGGGGGCGCTGGAAACACC. Translating gives CASSPRIGGAGNT. The whole CDR3 sequence reads CASSPRIGGAGNTIYF. Full variable domain (missing parts from reference TRBV18 and TRBJ1-3): NAGVMQNPRHLVRRRGQEARLRCSPMKGHSHVYWYRQLPEEGLKFMVYLQKENIIDESGMPKERFSAEFPKEGPSILRIQQVVRGDSAAYFCASSPRIGGAGNTIYFGEGSWLTVV.

A note on this clone: The read halts 3 residues ahead of the CDR3 end, with the missing end drawn from the germline J gene. This chain links TRBV2 with TRBJ2-5, with D unclear. The CDR3 loop spans 14 amino acids. The V gene's germline CDR1 is SNHLY and CDR2 FYNNEI. Trimming took 3 bases from V and 5 from J, leaving 13 bases between them. CDR3: CASSETRHGETQYF. CDR3 DNA (partial): TGTGCCAGCAGTGAGACCCGACATGGGGAGACC.

This clone was seen repeatedly, ten times or more. The read stops 3 residues short of the end of the CDR3; the missing end is completed from the germline J gene. The chain uses TRBV5-1 and TRBJ2-7; a weak D match, TRBD2 (6 bases). Germline V gene lookup returns CDR1 SGHRS and CDR2 YFSETQ. This CDR3 has 16 residues. Trimming took 4 bases from V and 3 from J, leaving 20 bases between them. CDR3 DNA (partial): TGCGCCAGCAGCCCAGCCAGTGGCGGGGTTCACTACGAG. The encoded protein is CASSPASGGVHYE. The whole CDR3 protein is CASSPASGGVHYEQYF.

This clone was observed many times. Read coverage stops 3 residues before the CDR3 terminus; the germline J gene supplies the remainder. The chain recombines TRBV18 with TRBJ2-3; 14 bases fit TRBD2. The CDR3 covers 16 residues. Germline-derived CDR1 and CDR2 are KGHSH and LQKENI. The J segment lost 6 bases and the V segment lost 5 bases, leaving 7 bases of the junction unmatched. The chain's CDR3 is CASSTGLAGGADTQYF. Partial CDR3 DNA: TGTGCCAGCTCAACTGGACTAGCGGGAGGAGCCGATACG.

Points on this clone: The sequenced fragment ends 3 residues before the CDR3 boundary, so the rest is inferred from the germline J gene. This chain connects TRBV5-1 to TRBJ2-3, with TRBD2 matching 9 bases. The junction had 0 bases not matched to a gene; V was cut back by 1 base and J by 0 bases. CDR1 is SGHRS and CDR2 is YFSETQ in the germline V gene. The CDR3 covers 15 residues. CDR3 DNA (partial): TGCGCCAGCAGCTTGCTAGCGGGAAGCACAGATACG. Its protein is CASSLLAGSTDT. The full-length CDR3 reads as CASSLLAGSTDTQYF.

This clone has a count of ten or more. This chain's CDR3 is CASSPGTGGAGGELFF. CDR3 DNA, as far as it was read: TGTGCCAGCAGCCCCGGGACAGGGGGCGCGGGCGGGGAG. The chain joins TRBV7-3 to TRBJ2-2, with TRBD1 matching over 12 bases. The sequenced fragment ends 3 residues before the CDR3 boundary, so the rest is inferred from the germline J gene. CDR1 SGHTA and CDR2 FQGTGA come from the germline V gene. The CDR3 is made up of 16 amino acids. Trimming cost V 5 bases and J 7 bases; bases outside gene matches: 8. The complete variable domain, with remaining parts taken from reference TRBV7-3 and TRBJ2-2, reads GAGVSQTPSNKVTEKGKYVELRCDPISGHTALYWYRQSLGQGPEFLIYFQGTGAADDSGLPNDRFFAVRPEGSVSTLKIQRTERGDSAVYLCASSPGTGGAGGELFFGEGSRLTVL.